What follows are 25 T cell receptor beta chains derived from one specimen sequenced in a study of CD8+ T cells in alopecia areata. Extracted RNA was reverse transcribed, and the resulting cDNA served as sequencing template. Data came from immunoSEQ multiplex PCR; TCRdb stores just in-frame clones and leaves some out. The sample comprises approximately 58,000 clones, roughly 47% of which are singletons, and approximately 50% rests with the top ten. Sequencing was performed on NKG2D-low CD8+ T cells sorted from blood. The receptor source for this set is a human donor with alopecia areata.

The rearrangement joins TRBV4-1 to TRBJ2-3; the match to TRBD2 covers 11 bases. V lost 7 bases to trimming and J lost 5 bases; unmatched junction nucleotides: 11. CDR3 length equals 16 residues. CDR1 and CDR2 (germline): MGHRA, YSYEKL. The CDR3 spells CASTLAGGPGEDTQYF. As DNA, the CDR3 is TGCGCCAGCACCTTAGCGGGAGGGCCAGGTGAAGATACGCAGTATTTT.

The chain joins TRBV30 to TRBJ2-3, with TRBD1 matching over 12 bases. Germline-derived CDR1 and CDR2 are GTSNPN and SVGIG (reference sequence). The CDR3 has 18 residues. The trim removed 3 bases at V and 2 bases at J, leaving 12 bases unmatched. This CDR3 reads CAWRKGQGALFFTDTQYF. The CDR3 nucleotides read TGTGCCTGGAGGAAGGGACAGGGGGCCCTATTCTTCACAGATACGCAGTATTTT.

In its sample, this clone was seen a few times. Other DNA sequences in the same sample also yield this CDR3. This rearrangement joins TRBV30 to TRBJ2-1; 9 nucleotides agree with TRBD2. Trimming at V came to 1 base and at J to 4 bases, leaving 11 bases not matched to a gene. The CDR3 totals 17 residues. Germline V gives CDR1 GTSNPN, CDR2 SVGIG (reference sequence). The CDR3 is CAWSGGVGAGGYNEQFF. In DNA, the CDR3 is TGTGCCTGGAGTGGAGGAGTCGGGGCGGGAGGGTACAATGAGCAGTTCTTC.

This sequence joins TRBV29-1 and TRBJ1-4; D gene unclear. Trimming stripped 5 bases from V and 6 bases from J, with 10 bases between. Per germline, CDR1 SQVTM and CDR2 ANQGSEA. There are 12 residues in the CDR3. The CDR3 coding sequence is TGCAGCGTTAGCCGTGGATATGAAAAACTGTTTTTT. This sequence encodes CSVSRGYEKLFF.

This rearrangement joins TRBV6-6 to TRBJ2-7, with D perhaps matching TRBD2 (6 bases). Germline V gene data show CDR1 as MNHNY and CDR2 as SVGAGI (reference sequence). Trimming shortened V by 5 bases and J by 2 bases, and 13 bases separated the two germline ends. The CDR3 is made up of 14 amino acids. This chain's CDR3 is CASSPGGTPYEQYF. The CDR3 nucleotides read TGTGCCAGCAGTCCCGGAGGGACTCCCTACGAGCAGTACTTC.

This clone was observed once. This chain connects TRBV27 to TRBJ2-1; 12 positions agree with TRBD1. Germline assignment: CDR1 MNHEY and CDR2 SMNVEV (reference sequence). This CDR3 is 15 amino acids long. V trimming: 6 bases; J trimming: 7 bases; junction bases outside the gene matches: 7. The CDR3 region has the DNA TGTGCCAGCAGCCCGGGACAGGGGGCCGGGAATGAGCAGTTCTTC. It yields the protein CASSPGQGAGNEQFF.

This clone has only a few counts. The genes are TRBV7-2 and TRBJ2-3; 7 positions agree with TRBD2. CDR1 is SGHTA and CDR2 is FQGNSA in the germline V gene. V dropped 3 bases and J dropped 1; count of bases not matched to a gene: 1. CDR3 size: 14 residues. The CDR3 nucleotides read TGTGCCAGCAGCTTTGCGGGAGGCACAGATACGCAGTATTTT. The encoded protein is CASSFAGGTDTQYF.

V is TRBV9 and J is TRBJ2-2; D ambiguous. The ends were cut back, 5 bases at V and 6 bases at J, with 8 bases in the middle. From germline, CDR1 is SGDLS and CDR2 YYNGEE. The CDR3 spans 12 residues. CDR3 nucleotides: TGTGCCAGCAGACCGGGCTCCGGGGAGCTGTTTTTT. It translates to CASRPGSGELFF.

This clone appeared a few times. The junction does not match germline at one end; this may be a read error. The V and J genes are TRBV29-1 and TRBJ1-1; perhaps TRBD1 as D (5 bases). The CDR3 loop spans 8 amino acids. Germline V gene sequence: CDR1 SQVTM, CDR2 ANQGSEA. In DNA, the CDR3 is TGCAGCGTGGGGACCCTTCCGTTT. Encoded protein: CSVGTLPF.

The rearrangement joins TRBV11-2 to TRBJ2-5; no definite D call. The CDR3 length is 15 residues. Germline loops: CDR1 SGHAT, CDR2 FQNNGV. V was clipped by 3 bases and J by 3 bases, with 14 bases between them. Here the CDR3 DNA reads TGTGCCAGCAGCTTCGAGTCCGACTTCGAAGAGACCCAGTACTTC. The encoded protein is CASSFESDFEETQYF. Together with reference TRBV11-2 and TRBJ2-5, the CDR3 gives the full variable domain: EAGVAQSPRYKIIEKRQSVAFWCNPISGHATLYWYQQILGQGPKLLIQFQNNGVVDDSQLPKDRFSAERLKGVDSTLKIQPAKLEDSAVYLCASSFESDFEETQYFGPGTRLLVL.

A remark on this clone: The sample holds other DNA sequences that translate to the same CDR3. V and J are TRBV29-1 and TRBJ1-1; unclear D gene. The V and J ends lost 1 base and 7 bases respectively, with 7 bases between them. CDR1 SQVTM and CDR2 ANQGSEA come from the germline V gene. This CDR3 contains 11 residues. The chain's CDR3 is CSVEGRDEAFF. The CDR3 nucleotides read TGCAGCGTTGAAGGCCGGGATGAAGCTTTCTTT. The full variable domain, rest sourced from reference TRBV29-1 and TRBJ1-1, is SAVISQKPSRDICQRGTSLTIQCQVDSQVTMMFWYRQQPGQSLTLIATANQGSEATYESGFVIDKFPISRPNLTFSTLTVSNMSPEDSSIYLCSVEGRDEAFFGQGTRLTVV.

The chain recombines TRBV5-1 with TRBJ2-7; D remains unclear. V lost 4 bases to trimming and J lost 3 bases, with 11 bases between them. CDR3 length: 13 residues. Germline V gives CDR1 SGHRS, CDR2 YFSETQ. The CDR3 here is CASSPNGGYEQYF. DNA for the CDR3: TGCGCCAGCAGCCCGAACGGCGGCTACGAGCAGTACTTC.

The chain links TRBV7-9 to TRBJ2-5; no clear D gene. V was cut by 5 bases and J by 3 bases, with 4 bases left in between. Per germline, CDR1 SEHNR and CDR2 FQNEAQ (reference sequence). The CDR3 is 11 residues long. CDR3 nucleotides: TGTGCCAGCAGCCGGGAAGAGACCCAGTACTTC. As protein: CASSREETQYF.

V and J are TRBV4-3 and TRBJ2-2; no reliable D call. The V gene lost 0 bases and the J gene lost 10 bases, with 9 bases spanning the gap. CDR1 is LGHNA, CDR2 YSLEER, per germline. The CDR3 extends over 13 amino acids. CDR3 DNA sequence: TGCGCCAGCAGCCAAGATTCTGATGAGGAGCTGTTTTTT. It encodes CASSQDSDEELFF.

V is TRBV4-3 and J is TRBJ1-2; D not resolved. The CDR3 sequence is 15 residues long. The germline V gene encodes CDR1 LGHNA and CDR2 YSLEER. V dropped 3 bases and J dropped 2 bases, with 13 bases sitting between them. The DNA of the CDR3 is TGCGCCAGCAGCCAGAGGACCCGTCTCAACTATGGCTACACCTTC. It is translated as CASSQRTRLNYGYTF.

Only a few counts were recorded for this clone. The chain couples TRBV7-9 to TRBJ1-2; tentative D call: TRBD1 (5 bases). With 3 bases removed from V and 8 bases from J, the gap between germline ends came to 10 bases. The CDR3 covers 12 residues. In germline, CDR1 is SEHNR, CDR2 FQNEAQ (reference sequence). The CDR3 reads CASSLGVYGYTF. The CDR3 DNA reads as TGTGCCAGCAGCTTGGGGGTCTACGGCTACACCTTC.

The table lists this clone with a few counts. This chain joins TRBV7-3 and TRBJ2-7; 9 bases are a match to TRBD2. The V and J ends lost 2 bases and 2 bases, in that order; junction bases with no gene match: 4. This CDR3 spans 15 amino acids. Germline V CDR1 and CDR2: SGHTA, FQGTGA. The CDR3 reads CASSLSASGTYEQYF. For the CDR3, the DNA is TGTGCCAGCAGCTTATCGGCTAGCGGGACCTACGAGCAGTACTTC.

The table lists this clone with a count of one. The rearrangement links TRBV27 to TRBJ2-1; D gene unclear. Trimming left V 2 bases short and J 7 bases short, with 9 bases between. Looked up from germline, CDR1 is MNHEY and CDR2 is SMNVEV (reference sequence). This CDR3 is built from 13 residues. CDR3 protein: CASSLGVSNEQFF. CDR3 nucleotides: TGTGCCAGCAGTTTAGGAGTAAGTAATGAGCAGTTCTTC.

The chain couples TRBV6-5 to TRBJ2-1; 8 bases align to TRBD2. Per the germline V gene, CDR1 is MNHEY and CDR2 is SVGAGI. V shed 6 bases and J 9 bases; nucleotides not matched to a gene: 7. The CDR3 has 13 amino acids. CDR3 loop: CASSPREGGEQFF. CDR3 DNA: TGTGCCAGCAGCCCCCGGGAGGGAGGTGAGCAGTTCTTC.

This clone was counted only a few times. This chain joins TRBV28 and TRBJ2-3, with 7 bases matching TRBD1. CDR1 is MDHEN and CDR2 is SYDVKM in the germline V gene. V lost 5 bases and J lost 1; bases outside the gene matches: 3. The CDR3 length is 14 residues. The CDR3, as DNA: TGTGCCAGCAGTCCGGGGACAGGCACAGATACGCAGTATTTT. This translates into CASSPGTGTDTQYF.

The chain combines TRBV27 with TRBJ2-3; tentatively, D is TRBD1 (8 bases). Trimming cost V 7 bases and J 5 bases, with 13 bases left between them. Germline-derived CDR1 and CDR2 are MNHEY and SMNVEV (reference sequence). The CDR3 is 13 amino acids. The DNA of the CDR3 is TGTGCCAGCAACAGGGGGGGTGGAGATACGCAGTATTTT. Translation: CASNRGGGDTQYF.

The rearrangement joins TRBV5-1 to TRBJ1-5; D possibly corresponds to TRBD1 (5 bases). V was clipped by 0 bases and J by 2 bases, with 9 bases between them. CDR3 size: 15 residues. Germline loops: CDR1 SGHRS, CDR2 YFSETQ. CDR3 residues: CASSLEGRGNQPQHF. The CDR3 nucleotides are TGCGCCAGCAGCTTGGAGGGACGGGGCAATCAGCCCCAGCATTTT.

The chain employs TRBV6-5 and TRBJ2-5; D gene uncertain. This CDR3 region has 16 residues. Germline V gene data show CDR1 as MNHEY and CDR2 as SVGAGI. V was clipped by 2 bases and J by 5 bases, with 18 bases between them. For the CDR3, the DNA is TGTGCCAGCAGTTACGGGGTGCGGCCTCGAAGGGAGACCCAGTACTTC. Protein sequence: CASSYGVRPRRETQYF.

The rearrangement uses TRBV27 and TRBJ2-5, with 8 bases identical to TRBD2. Trimming took 6 bases from V and 3 from J; bases not matched to a gene: 3. Germline CDR1 and CDR2: MNHEY and SMNVEV (reference sequence). This CDR3 contains 13 residues. CDR3 bases: TGTGCCAGCAGCGATAGCGGGGAAGAGACCCAGTACTTC. This codes for CASSDSGEETQYF.

The rearrangement uses TRBV7-9 and TRBJ2-7; maybe TRBD1 (5 bases). There are 13 residues in the CDR3. Germline lookup yields CDR1 SEHNR and CDR2 FQNEAQ (reference sequence). V dropped 3 bases and J dropped 5 bases, with 11 bases sitting between them. The CDR3 region is CASSFSVRDEQYF. The CDR3 DNA reads TGTGCCAGCAGCTTTTCCGTCAGGGACGAGCAGTACTTC.